The 24 T cell receptor beta chains reported below all come from one sample, sequenced in a study of blood T cell repertoires in COVID-19. Method: immunoSEQ multiplex PCR; TCRdb's copy keeps in-frame clones and lacks some. Here the sample spans 150,000 or so clones, about 90% being singletons. The sample was peripheral blood. The receptors here all came from a man aged 45-65 years with acute or convalescent COVID-19.

In its sample, this clone was seen once. The same CDR3 also results from other DNA sequences found in this sample. The CDR3 nucleotides read TGTGCCAGCAGCCCCGACTCCTATGGCTACACCTTC. This gives the protein CASSPDSYGYTF. The genes are TRBV7-9 and TRBJ1-2; the D is unclear. The germline V gene has CDR1 SEHNR and CDR2 FQNEAQ (reference sequence). The CDR3 consists of 12 residues. V was shortened by 5 bases and J by 4 bases, with 8 bases between the two germline ends.

This clone has only one observation. V usage is TRBV13 and J usage is TRBJ1-2, with 7 bases identical to TRBD1. V shed 5 bases, J shed 5 bases, and the junction held 14 bases outside the gene matches. Per the germline V gene, CDR1 is PRHDT and CDR2 is FYEKMQ (reference sequence). CDR3 length: 16 amino acids. CDR3 amino acids: CASSPRDRKELYGYTF. CDR3 DNA: TGTGCCAGCAGCCCCCGGGACAGAAAAGAGTTATATGGCTACACCTTC.

V gene TRBV11-1 combines with J gene TRBJ2-1; the D gene is possibly TRBD2 (5 bases). Trimming cost V 1 base and J 5 bases, with 6 bases left between them. The CDR3 is 13 amino acids. Germline V gene sequence: CDR1 SGHAT, CDR2 FQDESV (reference sequence). The CDR3 here is CASSLGTHNEQFF. The CDR3 nucleotides are TGTGCCAGCAGCTTAGGGACTCACAATGAGCAGTTCTTC.

Only one count was recorded for this clone. The CDR3 protein is CASSSIGVGGEQYF. CDR3 in DNA: TGTGCCAGCAGCTCGATCGGTGTAGGGGGCGAGCAGTACTTC. V usage is TRBV21-1 and J usage is TRBJ2-7; the table's D call, TRBD1, has no DNA check behind it. TRBV21-1 is a known pseudogene. CDR3 length equals 14 residues.

The chain recombines TRBV28 with TRBJ2-7; a weak D match, TRBD2 (5 bases). CDR1 is MDHEN and CDR2 is SYDVKM in the germline V gene. The CDR3 has 13 residues. V was shortened by 2 bases and J by 2 bases, with 7 bases between the two germline ends. CDR3 coding DNA: TGTGCCAGCAGTTTAGGGGAGACCTACGAGCAGTACTTC. Protein sequence: CASSLGETYEQYF.

The CDR3: CASSSTGKANEKLFF. The CDR3, as DNA: TGCGCCAGCAGCTCCACAGGGAAGGCTAATGAAAAACTGTTTTTT. The genes are TRBV5-1 and TRBJ1-4, with D perhaps TRBD1 (6 bases). CDR1 SGHRS and CDR2 YFSETQ come from the germline V gene. Trimming removed 3 bases from V and 3 bases from J, with 12 bases in between. The CDR3 has 15 amino acids.

The gene calls are TRBV4-1 and TRBJ2-1; 7 bases map to TRBD2. Germline lookup yields CDR1 MGHRA and CDR2 YSYEKL. After removal of 3 bases from V and 5 bases from J, the junction contained 7 bases not matched to a gene. The CDR3 runs to 15 residues. CDR3 in DNA: TGCGCCAGCAGCCACACCGGGACTATAAACAATGAGCAGTTCTTC. Protein: CASSHTGTINNEQFF.

This clone was counted between two and nine times. The gene calls are TRBV6-5 and TRBJ1-2; D is perhaps TRBD1 (5 bases). There are 13 residues in the CDR3. Trimming took off 3 bases at V and 8 bases at J, with 13 bases between the two ends. Looked up from germline, CDR1 is MNHEY and CDR2 is SVGAGI. CDR3 coding DNA: TGTGCCAGCAGTTATCGGACCGGGGGGGGCTACACCTTC. Its protein is CASSYRTGGGYTF.

This chain connects TRBV19 to TRBJ2-1; D remains ambiguous. Germline assignment: CDR1 LNHDA and CDR2 SQIVND (reference sequence). V lost 1 base and J 0 bases, leaving 7 bases between the germline ends. There are 15 residues in the CDR3. Here the CDR3 reads CASSIGASSYNEQFF. The CDR3 nucleotides are TGTGCCAGTAGTATAGGAGCAAGCTCCTACAATGAGCAGTTCTTC.

This clone has more than one count but fewer than ten. The V call is TRBV7-9, the J call TRBJ1-1; the match to TRBD1 covers 7 bases. From germline, CDR1 is SEHNR and CDR2 FQNEAQ (reference sequence). V dropped 5 bases and J dropped 0; count of bases not matched to a gene: 3. This CDR3 has 14 residues. In DNA, the CDR3 is TGTGCCAGCAGCCTGGGACAGCTGAACACTGAAGCTTTCTTT. Protein sequence: CASSLGQLNTEAFF.

This chain joins TRBV9 and TRBJ1-6; a weak D match, TRBD1 (5 bases). The V gene lost 0 bases and the J gene lost 9 bases, with 10 bases spanning the gap. Germline V gene sequence: CDR1 SGDLS, CDR2 YYNGEE. CDR3 length equals 14 residues. CDR3 in amino acids: CASSVAVGGSPLHF. CDR3 bases: TGTGCCAGCAGCGTAGCCGTCGGGGGTTCACCCCTCCACTTT.

This clone appeared once. The chain carries TRBV7-3 and TRBJ2-1; D perhaps matches TRBD1 (6 bases). This CDR3 contains 15 residues. Between the trimmed V and J ends, which lost 5 bases and 2 bases, there was a span of 13 bases. Per germline, CDR1 SGHTA and CDR2 FQGTGA. CDR3 nucleotides: TGTGCCAGCAGCCCCCCGGGACAAACCTACAATGAGCAGTTCTTC. Residues: CASSPPGQTYNEQFF.

Here the CDR3 reads CASRAWNQPQHF. For the CDR3, the DNA is TGTGCCAGCAGAGCGTGGAATCAGCCCCAGCATTTT. The rearrangement joins TRBV28 to TRBJ1-5, with no clear D. V was shortened by 6 bases and J by 4 bases, with 7 bases between the two germline ends. This CDR3 contains 12 residues. The germline CDR1 and CDR2 sequences are MDHEN and SYDVKM.

The chain uses TRBV27 and TRBJ2-2; TRBD2 aligns across 15 bases. The V segment lost 6 bases and the J segment 2 bases; nucleotides outside the gene matches: 13. The CDR3 totals 20 residues. Looked up from germline, CDR1 is MNHEY and CDR2 is SMNVEV (reference sequence). The CDR3 here is CASRPTFPGLAGGNTGELFF. CDR3 nucleotides: TGTGCCAGCAGACCGACCTTTCCGGGACTAGCGGGAGGTAACACCGGGGAGCTGTTTTTT.

This clone was observed a handful of times. V usage is TRBV19 and J usage is TRBJ2-2; 10 positions agree with TRBD2. CDR3 size: 17 residues. Germline values: CDR1 LNHDA, CDR2 SQIVND (reference sequence). Trimming removed 6 bases from V and 4 bases from J; junction bases left unmatched: 11. This CDR3 reads CASSSRDGLAVTGELFF. The CDR3 DNA is TGTGCCAGTAGCAGTCGTGACGGACTAGCGGTCACCGGGGAGCTGTTTTTT.

The chain has TRBV4-1 and TRBJ1-1; no firm D call. This CDR3 comprises 15 residues. Deletions cut 3 bases from V and 4 bases from J, with 15 bases between. Germline lookup yields CDR1 MGHRA and CDR2 YSYEKL. CDR3 DNA: TGCGCCAGCAGCCACCCTGGCAGGTCTATCACTGAAGCTTTCTTT. Translation gives CASSHPGRSITEAFF.

In regard to this clone: Sequence at one end of the junction differs from germline and may be a read error. The chain is built from TRBV28 and TRBJ2-7, with unresolved D. Germline V lookup: CDR1 MDHEN, CDR2 SYDVKM. The CDR3 runs 12 residues. CDR3 protein: CASSSVSFEQYF. The CDR3 nucleotides read TGTGCCAGCAGTTCTGTCTCCTTCGAGCAGTACTTC.

The V gene is TRBV9, the J gene TRBJ2-1, with TRBD2 matching over 12 bases. The trim removed 1 base at V and 5 bases at J, leaving 1 base unmatched. CDR1 and CDR2 from the germline V gene are SGDLS and YYNGEE. The CDR3 length is 15 residues. The CDR3: CASSVRTSGNNEQFF. CDR3 nucleotides: TGTGCCAGCAGCGTAAGGACTAGCGGGAACAATGAGCAGTTCTTC.

The chain links TRBV7-3 to TRBJ2-2, with 8 bases aligning to TRBD2. The CDR3 contains 16 residues. In germline, CDR1 is SGHTA, CDR2 FQGTGA. V dropped 1 base and J dropped 6; count of bases not matched to a gene: 7. The CDR3 nucleotides are TGTGCCAGCAGCTTAAGACCTACTAGCGGTCCCGGGGAGCTGTTTTTT. Protein: CASSLRPTSGPGELFF.

The V gene is TRBV7-3, the J gene TRBJ2-5, with 12 bases fitting TRBD2. The CDR3 is 15 residues long. The junction had 4 bases not matched to a gene; V was cut back by 3 bases and J by 5 bases. Germline V CDR1 and CDR2: SGHTA, FQGTGA. The CDR3, as DNA: TGTGCCAGCAGCTTGACCGGGACTAGCGGGGAGACCCAGTACTTC. Residues: CASSLTGTSGETQYF.

The V call is TRBV5-1, the J call TRBJ2-2, with D perhaps TRBD2 (5 bases). Per germline, CDR1 SGHRS and CDR2 YFSETQ. V shed 4 bases and J shed 7 bases, with 11 bases lying between them. The CDR3 sequence is 13 residues long. The CDR3 here is CASSSTSNGELFF. In nucleotides, the CDR3 is TGCGCCAGCAGCAGCACTAGTAACGGGGAGCTGTTTTTT.

The chain couples TRBV5-1 to TRBJ2-7; D is possibly TRBD1 (6 bases). The germline gives CDR1 SGHRS, CDR2 YFSETQ. The V gene lost 7 bases and the J gene lost 7 bases, with 18 bases spanning the gap. There are 13 residues in the CDR3. CDR3 coding DNA: TGCGCCAGCGGGCCGAGACAGGCTTTGGAGCAGTACTTC. This translates into CASGPRQALEQYF.

The chain carries TRBV27 and TRBJ1-3; 7 nucleotides line up with TRBD1. The CDR3 spans 14 residues. After removal of 2 bases from V and 4 bases from J, the junction contained 2 bases not matched to a gene. Germline V gene data show CDR1 as MNHEY and CDR2 as SMNVEV (reference sequence). The CDR3 spells CASSLGTAGNTIYF. The CDR3 DNA sequence: TGTGCCAGCAGTTTAGGGACAGCCGGAAACACCATATATTTT.

V usage is TRBV5-1 and J usage is TRBJ2-7; D is possibly TRBD2 (5 bases). This CDR3 is built from 14 residues. The germline CDR1 and CDR2 sequences are SGHRS and YFSETQ. The V gene lost 3 bases and the J gene lost 3 bases, with 13 bases spanning the gap. DNA of the CDR3: TGCGCCAGCAGCTCCGGCGGTGGAGGCTACGAGCAGTACGTC. It translates to CASSSGGGGYEQYV.